Below, 32 T cell receptor beta chains from the same sample are listed, as sequenced in a study of blood T cell repertoires in COVID-19. Generated by immunoSEQ multiplex PCR, the TCRdb table keeps only in-frame clones and is missing some. The sample consists of about 220,000 clones, roughly nine tenths of them appearing once. The specimen sequenced was peripheral blood. The receptors stem from a man aged 35 to 55 with acute or convalescent COVID-19.

The chain couples TRBV12-3 or TRBV12-4 to TRBJ2-7; D is undetermined. V shed 3 bases and J shed 3 bases, with 6 bases lying between them. The CDR3 is 12 amino acids. The CDR3 protein is CASSLRIYEQYF. In DNA, the CDR3 is TGTGCCAGCAGTTTGAGAATCTACGAGCAGTACTTC.

This rearrangement joins TRBV9 to TRBJ1-6; D gene uncertain. V dropped 4 bases and J dropped 15 bases, with 20 bases sitting between them. Germline V gives CDR1 SGDLS, CDR2 YYNGEE. The CDR3 spans 14 residues. The CDR3 nucleotides read TGTGCCAGCAGCCCGCAGGCCGAATTCACGGTCCTCCACTTT. It translates to CASSPQAEFTVLHF.

This clone was seen a single time. The CDR3 sequence: CASSWGQARYNEQFF. The DNA of the CDR3 is TGTGCCAGCAGTTGGGGACAGGCCAGATACAATGAGCAGTTCTTC. V usage is TRBV27 and J usage is TRBJ2-1; 8 bases map to TRBD1. The CDR3 length is 15 residues. Looked up from germline, CDR1 is MNHEY and CDR2 is SMNVEV (reference sequence). Unmatched junction bases numbered 6, after V lost 4 bases and J lost 4 bases.

The chain carries TRBV19 and TRBJ2-7, with 7 bases fitting TRBD1. Germline V gene data show CDR1 as LNHDA and CDR2 as SQIVND (reference sequence). Trimming took 1 base from V and 0 from J; bases not matched to a gene: 9. This CDR3 contains 17 residues. DNA for the CDR3: TGTGCCAGTAGTATAGGAGTCGGGGACAGCTTCTCCTACGAGCAGTACTTC. Protein sequence: CASSIGVGDSFSYEQYF.

This clone was counted only a few times. This chain links TRBV12-3 or TRBV12-4 with TRBJ1-2; D not certain. The CDR3 loop spans 13 amino acids. Between the trimmed V and J ends, which lost 1 base and 4 bases, there was a span of 7 bases. This CDR3 is CASSLEETYGYTF. DNA of the CDR3: TGTGCCAGCAGTTTAGAGGAGACCTATGGCTACACCTTC.

V gene TRBV18 combines with J gene TRBJ1-2; TRBD1 aligns across 10 bases. Per germline, CDR1 KGHSH and CDR2 LQKENI. Unmatched junction bases numbered 9, after V lost 3 bases and J lost 5 bases. CDR3 length: 16 residues. The CDR3 DNA sequence: TGTGCCAGCTCACCCTGGGACAGGGGAGAAGGGTATGGCTACACCTTC. Its protein is CASSPWDRGEGYGYTF. Combining the CDR3 with reference TRBV18 and TRBJ1-2 gives the whole variable domain NAGVMQNPRHLVRRRGQEARLRCSPMKGHSHVYWYRQLPEEGLKFMVYLQKENIIDESGMPKERFSAEFPKEGPSILRIQQVVRGDSAAYFCASSPWDRGEGYGYTFGSGTRLTVV.

The chain employs TRBV2 and TRBJ2-7; 8 positions match TRBD1. CDR1 and CDR2 from the germline V gene are SNHLY and FYNNEI. The CDR3 length is 13 residues. With 6 bases clipped from V and 8 bases from J, the junction kept 9 bases outside the gene matches. CDR3 loop: CASRVDSGGKQYF. DNA for the CDR3: TGTGCCAGCAGGGTCGATTCAGGGGGCAAGCAGTACTTC.

The chain combines TRBV6-5 with TRBJ1-6, with 9 bases fitting TRBD1. CDR3 length equals 14 residues. CDR1 and CDR2 (germline): MNHEY, SVGAGI. V shed 6 bases and J 9 bases; nucleotides not matched to a gene: 6. DNA for the CDR3: TGTGCCAGCAGGGGACAGGGAATCGGTTCACCCCTCCACTTT. Translation: CASRGQGIGSPLHF.

This chain links TRBV27 with TRBJ2-5, with D tentatively TRBD2 (5 bases). V was shortened by 4 bases and J by 4 bases, with 13 bases between the two germline ends. Germline loops: CDR1 MNHEY, CDR2 SMNVEV (reference sequence). The CDR3 has 14 residues. The CDR3 DNA sequence: TGTGCCAGCAGTTGGGCGGGCCCAAGAGAGACCCAGTACTTC. Protein sequence: CASSWAGPRETQYF.

This clone was detected only once. The chain links TRBV6-1 to TRBJ2-7; the match to TRBD2 covers 8 bases. The CDR3 runs to 14 residues. The V gene's germline CDR1 is MNHNS and CDR2 SASEGT. J lost 0 bases, V lost 6 bases, and 4 bases had no gene match. The DNA for the CDR3 is TGTGCCAGCAGGCAGCGGGGGAGCTCCTACGAGCAGTACTTC. This translates into CASRQRGSSYEQYF.

The gene calls are TRBV13 and TRBJ1-3; D is possibly TRBD1 (5 bases). Germline V lookup: CDR1 PRHDT, CDR2 FYEKMQ (reference sequence). Trimming shortened V by 5 bases and J by 5 bases, and 13 bases separated the two germline ends. The CDR3 consists of 14 residues. CDR3 nucleotides: TGTGCCAGCAGCACTACGGCAGGGCGAAACACCATATATTTT. Translation gives CASSTTAGRNTIYF.

The V gene is TRBV27, the J gene TRBJ2-7; maybe TRBD1 (5 bases). The CDR3 is 10 residues long. CDR1 is MNHEY and CDR2 is SMNVEV in the germline V gene (reference sequence). The CDR3 reads CAGQTYEQYF. The CDR3 DNA follows: TGTGCGGGGCAGACCTACGAGCAGTACTTC.

CDR3 DNA: TGTGCCAGCAGCAGGTCGGAGACTAGCACAGATACGCAGTATTTT. Translated: CASSRSETSTDTQYF. The V call is TRBV11-2, the J call TRBJ2-3; unclear D gene. Germline V CDR1 and CDR2: SGHAT, FQNNGV. The CDR3 has 15 amino acids. The V and J ends lost 5 bases and 0 bases respectively, with 12 bases between them.

The chain has TRBV20-1 and TRBJ1-2; 8 bases are a match to TRBD1. The CDR3 length is 12 residues. V was clipped by 5 bases and J by 4 bases; unmatched bases: 3. Germline CDR1 is DFQATT and CDR2 is SNEGSKA (reference sequence). The CDR3 is CSARDRGYGYTF. The CDR3 DNA sequence: TGCAGTGCTCGTGACAGGGGCTATGGCTACACCTTC.

Many counts were recorded for this clone. The rearrangement joins TRBV2 to TRBJ1-2, with D maybe TRBD1 (5 bases). Germline V gene sequence: CDR1 SNHLY, CDR2 FYNNEI. Trimming removed 3 bases at V and 1 base at J, with 12 bases between. This CDR3 region has 15 residues. CDR3 region: CASSDLDTYNYGYTF. CDR3 in DNA: TGTGCCAGCAGTGACCTGGACACTTATAACTATGGCTACACCTTC.

V is TRBV23-1 and J is TRBJ2-3; no firm D call. Being an ORF, TRBV23-1 has a function that is uncertain. CDR3 length: 13 residues. The ends were cut back, 3 bases at V and 6 bases at J, with 10 bases in the middle. This CDR3 reads CASSHAIGDTQYF. DNA of the CDR3: TGCGCCAGCAGTCACGCCATCGGGGATACGCAGTATTTT.

The CDR3 coding sequence is TGTGCCAGCAGCTTTCTTTCTCAGGGGGAGCCCTATGGCTACACCTTC. Amino acid sequence: CASSFLSQGEPYGYTF. V usage is TRBV11-2 and J usage is TRBJ1-2, with 7 bases lining up with TRBD1. V shed 3 bases, J shed 4 bases, and the junction held 11 bases outside the gene matches. Germline CDR1 SGHAT, CDR2 FQNNGV. The length of the CDR3 is 16 residues.

The V gene is TRBV19, the J gene TRBJ1-1; D unclear. Trimming removed 3 bases at V and 4 bases at J, with 9 bases between. The CDR3 is made up of 13 amino acids. Per the germline V gene, CDR1 is LNHDA and CDR2 is SQIVND (reference sequence). The CDR3 reads CASSMGTSTEAFF. As DNA, the CDR3 is TGTGCCAGTAGTATGGGCACGAGCACTGAAGCTTTCTTT.

This clone appeared once. The rearrangement joins TRBV5-4 to TRBJ2-1; D possibly corresponds to TRBD2 (6 bases). The V and J ends lost 4 bases and 8 bases respectively, with 13 bases between them. The CDR3 runs 13 residues. CDR1 is SGHNT, CDR2 YYREEE, per germline (reference sequence). CDR3 protein: CASSRREVDEQFF. The CDR3 DNA is TGTGCCAGCAGCCGCAGGGAGGTGGATGAGCAGTTCTTC.

This clone was picked up one time. The chain couples TRBV7-6 to TRBJ2-2; TRBD1 matches 8 bases. With 5 bases clipped from V and 4 bases from J, the junction kept 9 bases outside the gene matches. Germline V gene sequence: CDR1 SGHVS, CDR2 FNYEAQ. The CDR3 runs to 16 residues. CDR3 loop: CASSSGQGSGTGELFF. The DNA of the CDR3 is TGTGCCAGCAGCAGCGGACAGGGAAGTGGCACCGGGGAGCTGTTTTTT.

The chain couples TRBV5-1 to TRBJ2-1, with TRBD2 identical over 14 bases. V shed 3 bases and J 3 bases; nucleotides not matched to a gene: 17. Looked up from germline, CDR1 is SGHRS and CDR2 is YFSETQ. The CDR3 is made up of 21 amino acids. The CDR3 sequence: CASSSPGTSGSVSRHYNEQFF. Written as DNA, the CDR3 is TGCGCCAGCAGCTCGCCAGGGACTAGCGGGAGTGTGAGTCGTCACTACAATGAGCAGTTCTTC.

V usage is TRBV7-2 and J usage is TRBJ2-7; D is uncertain. The CDR3 length is 11 residues. Trimming removed 5 bases from V and 3 bases from J, with 5 bases in between. In germline, CDR1 is SGHTA, CDR2 FQGNSA. The CDR3 DNA sequence: TGTGCCAGCAGCAATCTCTACGAGCAGTACTTC. Residues: CASSNLYEQYF. Using reference TRBV7-2 and TRBJ2-7 for the parts outside the CDR3, the full variable domain is GAGVSQSPSNKVTEKGKDVELRCDPISGHTALYWYRQSLGQGLEFLIYFQGNSAPDKSGLPSDRFSAERTGGSVSTLTIQRTQQEDSAVYLCASSNLYEQYFGPGTRLTVT.

This clone showed up just a few times. The V call is TRBV19, the J call TRBJ1-2; D is perhaps TRBD1 (5 bases). CDR1 LNHDA and CDR2 SQIVND come from the germline V gene (reference sequence). The CDR3 covers 14 residues. The V gene lost 6 bases and the J gene lost 6 bases, with 17 bases spanning the gap. This CDR3 is CASRKQDPRNGYTF. The CDR3 bases are TGTGCCAGTAGGAAACAGGATCCGAGGAATGGCTACACCTTC.

The chain recombines TRBV19 with TRBJ2-7; 9 bases align to TRBD1. The CDR3 consists of 14 residues. Germline loops: CDR1 LNHDA, CDR2 SQIVND (reference sequence). J was trimmed by 2 bases and V by 6 bases; bases with no gene match: 5. The CDR3 region is CASSYRGPTYEQYF. Written as DNA, the CDR3 is TGTGCCAGTAGCTACAGGGGGCCAACCTACGAGCAGTACTTC.

V usage is TRBV6-5 and J usage is TRBJ2-7; D may be TRBD2 (6 bases). V lost 2 bases and J lost 3, with 11 bases in between. The CDR3 is 14 residues long. Germline values: CDR1 MNHEY, CDR2 SVGAGI. In DNA, the CDR3 is TGTGCCAGCAGTTACGGGAGGCTTCTCTACGAGCAGTACTTC. It encodes CASSYGRLLYEQYF.

The chain recombines TRBV28 with TRBJ1-2, with 7 nucleotides matching TRBD1. CDR1 is MDHEN and CDR2 is SYDVKM in the germline V gene. J gave up 13 bases and V 4 bases, and 15 bases lay outside the gene matches. The CDR3 totals 14 residues. CDR3 sequence reads: CASSSKRGLGDCTF. CDR3 in DNA: TGTGCCAGCAGTTCAAAGAGGGGGCTGGGTGATTGCACCTTC.

In its sample, this clone was seen a few times. CDR3 amino acids: CASSQHRDRRGQPQHF. CDR3 coding DNA: TGTGCCAGCAGCCAACACCGGGACAGGAGAGGGCAGCCCCAGCATTTT. The rearrangement links TRBV28 to TRBJ1-5; TRBD1 agrees at 8 bases. The V and J ends lost 6 bases and 7 bases, in that order; junction bases with no gene match: 14. Germline V gene lookup returns CDR1 MDHEN and CDR2 SYDVKM. The CDR3 is 16 residues long.

The rearrangement links TRBV7-2 to TRBJ2-1, with 7 nucleotides matching TRBD1. V lost 4 bases and J lost 4; bases outside the gene matches: 16. Germline V gene sequence: CDR1 SGHTA, CDR2 FQGNSA. The CDR3 totals 18 residues. The CDR3 sequence: CASSSIRDSLGPYNEQFF. The CDR3 region has the DNA TGTGCCAGCAGCTCAATCCGGGACAGCCTGGGGCCTTACAATGAGCAGTTCTTC.

As for this clone: Different DNA sequences within this sample yield the same CDR3. V and J are TRBV2 and TRBJ1-5; 10 bases are a match to TRBD1. The J segment lost 4 bases and the V segment lost 6 bases, leaving 3 bases of the junction unmatched. In germline, CDR1 is SNHLY, CDR2 FYNNEI. This CDR3 spans 14 amino acids. The CDR3 nucleotides read TGTGCCAGCAGCCGGACAGGGGGGAATCAGCCCCAGCATTTT. It specifies CASSRTGGNQPQHF. The whole variable domain, filled in from reference TRBV2 and TRBJ1-5, reads EPEVTQTPSHQVTQMGQEVILRCVPISNHLYFYWYRQILGQKVEFLVSFYNNEISEKSEIFDDQFSVERPDGSNFTLKIRSTKLEDSAMYFCASSRTGGNQPQHFGDGTRLSIL.

The chain couples TRBV11-3 to TRBJ2-1, with TRBD2 matching 13 bases. The CDR3 length is 15 residues. CDR1 is SGHNT, CDR2 YENEEA, per germline. Trimming removed 5 bases from V and 6 bases from J; junction bases left unmatched: 4. CDR3 protein: CASSLRTSGSNEQFF. CDR3 nucleotides: TGTGCCAGCAGCCTCCGGACTAGCGGGAGCAATGAGCAGTTCTTC.

The V call is TRBV19, the J call TRBJ2-1; D may be TRBD1 (5 bases). Germline lookup yields CDR1 LNHDA and CDR2 SQIVND (reference sequence). The CDR3 is 13 residues long. Trimming stripped 4 bases from V and 3 bases from J, with 7 bases between. The CDR3 is CASSTQGYNEQFF. CDR3 DNA sequence: TGTGCCAGTAGTACGCAGGGCTACAATGAGCAGTTCTTC.

This clone was picked up a small number of times. The rearrangement links TRBV7-9 to TRBJ1-6; D might be TRBD1 (5 bases). Between the trimmed V and J ends, which lost 0 bases and 10 bases, there was a span of 16 bases. From germline, CDR1 is SEHNR and CDR2 FQNEAQ (reference sequence). The CDR3 consists of 16 residues. CDR3 residues: CASSLADGRGGSPLHF. CDR3 bases: TGTGCCAGCAGCTTAGCCGACGGCCGCGGGGGGTCACCCCTCCACTTT.